The T cell receptor beta chain under discussion was sequenced for a study of graft-versus-host responses after intestinal transplantation. Study background: Recipients underwent multivisceral, liver-intestinal, or isolated intestinal transplants. All recipients got anti-thymocyte globulin induction, then tacrolimus and steroids for approximately three years. Notes on the study in general: Allografts of one patient group, those with graft-donor T cell macrochimerism, had high graft-versus-host to host-versus-graft clonal ratios.

Sequencing was performed with immunoSEQ multiplex PCR; in TCRdb, only in-frame clones are kept and a portion is missing. The sample yields about 100,000 clones, roughly 87% seen once. Trimming left V 5 bases short and J 9 bases short, with 17 bases between. Per the germline V gene, CDR1 is MNHNS and CDR2 is SASEGT. CDR3 length equals 15 residues. Remarks on this clone: Its target is not known.

The sequencing used unstimulated CD4+ T cells sorted from spleen or lymph node cells, collected before transplant. The chain joins TRBV6-1 to TRBJ1-6, with TRBD1 as a possible D gene (5 bases). The sequence was collected from a human donor who was the organ donor for an intestinal transplant. This chain's CDR3 is CASSTFGGASSPLHF. CDR3 DNA sequence: TGTGCCAGCAGTACTTTCGGGGGTGCCTCTTCACCCCTCCACTTT.